These 15 T cell receptor beta chains share one sample of origin, sequenced in a study of early T cells in non-severe SARS-CoV-2 infection. TCRdb re-analysed the 5' RACE reads in MiXCR, keeping a single row per CDR3 protein. The repertoire has some 82,000 distinct CDR3 sequences, about 12% of them found once; the top ten carry less than 3%. Sequencing used whole blood. All receptors derive from an adult who was a healthcare worker with PCR-confirmed SARS-CoV-2 infection or an uninfected control (not recorded which).

This clonotype has at least ten counts. The V call is TRBV19, the J call TRBJ2-7; 8 nucleotides align to TRBD2. This CDR3 region has 15 residues. Per the germline V gene, CDR1 is LNHDA and CDR2 is SQIVND (reference sequence). J was trimmed by 0 bases and V by 3 bases; bases with no gene match: 4. CDR3 loop: CASSMGLGLSYEQYF. The CDR3 DNA follows: TGTGCCAGTAGTATGGGACTAGGCCTCTCCTACGAGCAGTACTTC.

This clonotype showed up many times. The chain has TRBV4-2 and TRBJ1-4, with D possibly being TRBD1 (5 bases). This CDR3 has 17 amino acids. Trimming cost V 0 bases and J 2 bases, with 13 bases left between them. Germline CDR1 reads LGHNA; CDR2 reads YNFKEQ. CDR3 protein: CASSQEAGITTNEKLFF. The CDR3 nucleotides read TGTGCCAGCAGCCAAGAAGCAGGGATCACCACTAATGAAAAACTGTTTTTT.

The sample holds many counts of this clonotype. The chain recombines TRBV27 with TRBJ1-6; D remains unclear. CDR3 length: 20 amino acids. The V and J ends lost 2 bases and 7 bases respectively, with 27 bases between them. CDR1 and CDR2 from the germline V gene are MNHEY and SMNVEV (reference sequence). This CDR3 reads CASSLGTKETVRKRNSPLHF. Here the CDR3 DNA reads TGTGCCAGCAGTTTAGGAACGAAGGAAACAGTTCGAAAGCGAAATTCACCCCTCCACTTT.

CDR3 in amino acids: CATSRDGSGLSYNEQFF. Here the CDR3 DNA reads TGTGCCACCAGCAGAGATGGGTCGGGCCTCTCCTACAATGAGCAGTTCTTC. The rearrangement joins TRBV15 to TRBJ2-1, with D uncertain. With 0 bases removed from V and 0 bases from J, the gap between germline ends came to 12 bases. CDR3 length equals 17 residues. CDR1 LNHNV and CDR2 YYDKDF come from the germline V gene (reference sequence).

This clonotype showed up many times. The chain is built from TRBV23-1 and TRBJ2-2, with D perhaps matching TRBD1 or TRBD2 (5 bases each). TRBV23-1 counts as an open reading frame of uncertain function. Trimming shortened V by 5 bases and J by 5 bases, and 15 bases separated the two germline ends. CDR3 length: 15 residues. The CDR3 loop reads CASSSLGRWTGELFF. Here the CDR3 DNA reads TGCGCCAGCAGTTCACTGGGACGGTGGACCGGGGAGCTGTTTTTT.

This chain links TRBV7-3 with TRBJ2-1; the D is unclear. Germline assignment: CDR1 SGHTA and CDR2 FQGTGA. V lost 3 bases and J lost 0, with 12 bases in between. The CDR3 is 16 residues long. The CDR3 coding sequence is TGTGCCAGCAGCTTCTGGATTCAGAGCTCCTACAATGAGCAGTTCTTC. Residues: CASSFWIQSSYNEQFF.

The sample holds many counts of this clonotype. The chain combines TRBV30 with TRBJ1-4, with 7 bases fitting TRBD1. The germline gives CDR1 GTSNPN, CDR2 SVGIG (reference sequence). Losses at the gene ends were 4 bases for V and 0 bases for J; bases not matched to a gene: 11. CDR3 size: 17 residues. Written as DNA, the CDR3 is TGTGCCTGGACCCGACCGACAGGGTCTGCAACTAATGAAAAACTGTTTTTT. Translation gives CAWTRPTGSATNEKLFF.

The sample holds many counts of this clonotype. The V and J genes are TRBV7-9 and TRBJ2-1; 7 nucleotides agree with TRBD1. The CDR3 extends over 15 amino acids. Unmatched junction bases numbered 2, after V lost 3 bases and J lost 0 bases. Per germline, CDR1 SEHNR and CDR2 FQNEAQ (reference sequence). CDR3 region: CASSLTGSSYNEQFF. The CDR3 region has the DNA TGTGCCAGCAGCTTGACAGGGTCCTCCTACAATGAGCAGTTCTTC.

The table lists this clonotype with a few counts. V and J are TRBV2 and TRBJ2-3; D may be TRBD1 (5 bases). Trimming stripped 7 bases from V and 3 bases from J, with 14 bases between. CDR3 length: 14 amino acids. CDR1 and CDR2 from the germline V gene are SNHLY and FYNNEI. In DNA form, the CDR3 reads TGTGCCAGCACGGCGTCAGGGTGGACAGATACGCAGTATTTT. Its translation: CASTASGWTDTQYF.

A remark on this clonotype: Given a much more abundant clone one base away, this may be a read error. The CDR3 reads CASTGGENSEAFF. The CDR3 DNA reads as TGTGCCAGTACAGGGGGTGAGAACTCTGAAGCTTTCTTT. The rearrangement links TRBV27 to TRBJ1-1; 8 bases match TRBD1. CDR3 length equals 13 residues. From germline, CDR1 is MNHEY and CDR2 SMNVEV (reference sequence).

The V call is TRBV7-9, the J call TRBJ2-7; D is possibly TRBD1 (6 bases). Per the germline V gene, CDR1 is SEHNR and CDR2 is FQNEAQ (reference sequence). Trimming removed 5 bases from V and 2 bases from J, with 19 bases in between. This CDR3 is built from 16 residues. As DNA, the CDR3 is TGTGCCAGCAGCAGAGAGGACAGTTCAGACCCCTACGAGCAGTACTTC. This encodes CASSREDSSDPYEQYF.

The chain uses TRBV2 and TRBJ2-7; a weak D match, TRBD1 (6 bases). The CDR3 spans 13 residues. CDR1 and CDR2 (germline): SNHLY, FYNNEI. V lost 3 bases and J lost 2, with 8 bases in between. CDR3 loop: CASSERGTYEQYF. The CDR3 DNA is TGTGCCAGCAGTGAGAGGGGGACCTACGAGCAGTACTTC.

Many counts were recorded for this clonotype. The chain joins TRBV11-3 to TRBJ1-6; D uncertain. With 8 bases removed from V and 0 bases from J, the gap between germline ends came to 14 bases. CDR1 is SGHNT, CDR2 YENEEA, per germline. The CDR3 has 16 amino acids. CDR3 residues: CASVRLGGSYNSPLHF. CDR3 nucleotide sequence: TGTGCCAGCGTGCGTCTCGGTGGCTCCTATAATTCACCCCTCCACTTT.

There are a few counts of this clonotype. The chain carries TRBV5-1 and TRBJ2-7, with TRBD1 matching over 7 bases. The trim removed 0 bases at V and 3 bases at J, leaving 6 bases unmatched. CDR3 size: 15 residues. Germline CDR1 is SGHRS and CDR2 is YFSETQ. The CDR3: CASSLGQGRVYEQYF. DNA for the CDR3: TGCGCCAGCAGCTTGGGACAGGGAAGAGTCTACGAGCAGTACTTC.

This clonotype was seen ten or more times. This chain connects TRBV6-6 to TRBJ2-3; D unclear. The germline gives CDR1 MNHNY, CDR2 SVGAGI (reference sequence). This CDR3 contains 15 residues. Deletions cut 0 bases from V and 3 bases from J, with 10 bases between. For the CDR3, the DNA is TGTGCCAGCAGTTACTCGAGGTGGGATACAGATACGCAGTATTTT. The encoded protein is CASSYSRWDTDTQYF.